Each of the 11 T cell receptor beta chains below was sequenced from the same sample in a study of PD-L1 blockade in urothelial cancer. Generated by immunoSEQ multiplex PCR, the TCRdb table keeps only in-frame clones and is missing some. The table includes 35,000 to 55,000 clones, approximately 90% detected once. The source was PBMCs, collected around atezolizumab (anti-PD-L1) treatment. These receptors were collected from a woman in her sixties with urothelial cancer.

This chain joins TRBV27 and TRBJ1-3; D is ambiguous. Per germline, CDR1 MNHEY and CDR2 SMNVEV (reference sequence). This CDR3 has 13 amino acids. V lost 5 bases and J lost 0, with 5 bases in between. The CDR3 DNA reads TGTGCCAGCAGTCTTTCCTCTGGAAACACCATATATTTT. This translates into CASSLSSGNTIYF.

This chain uses TRBV7-6 with TRBJ2-7; TRBD1 might be the D (5 bases). Trimming removed 3 bases from V and 5 bases from J, with 17 bases in between. Germline V gene sequence: CDR1 SGHVS, CDR2 FNYEAQ. This CDR3 is 15 amino acids long. The CDR3 DNA is TGTGCCAGCAGCTTCTCTCCACAGGCTGGGAACGAGCAGTACTTC. Translation: CASSFSPQAGNEQYF. The whole variable domain, filled in from reference TRBV7-6 and TRBJ2-7, reads GAGVSQSPRYKVTKRGQDVALRCDPISGHVSLYWYRQALGQGPEFLTYFNYEAQQDKSGLPNDRFSAERPEGSISTLTIQRTEQRDSAMYRCASSFSPQAGNEQYFGPGTRLTVT.

This clone occurred many times. Here the CDR3 DNA reads TGTGCCATCAGAGGACTAGCGGGAGGGCAGAATGAGCAGTTCTTC. Protein: CAIRGLAGGQNEQFF. The chain recombines TRBV10-3 with TRBJ2-1; TRBD2 agrees at 15 bases. Germline CDR1 and CDR2: ENHRY and SYGVKD. The length of the CDR3 is 15 residues. V lost 6 bases and J lost 7; bases outside the gene matches: 4.

The chain has TRBV19 and TRBJ2-7; 9 bases line up with TRBD2. The CDR3 loop spans 15 amino acids. The germline V gene has CDR1 LNHDA and CDR2 SQIVND (reference sequence). V lost 4 bases, J lost 4 bases, and 8 bases stayed unmatched. Written as DNA, the CDR3 is TGTGCCAGTAGTACGTTAGCGGGAGAGGGGTACGAGCAGTACTTC. Translating gives CASSTLAGEGYEQYF.

The chain combines TRBV27 with TRBJ1-1; 7 bases are a match to TRBD1. Germline loops: CDR1 MNHEY, CDR2 SMNVEV (reference sequence). The CDR3 is 16 amino acids. The J segment lost 3 bases and the V segment lost 3 bases, leaving 10 bases of the junction unmatched. DNA for the CDR3: TGTGCCAGCAGTTTGGGGGGAAGGACAGGCTACACTGAAGCTTTCTTT. This encodes CASSLGGRTGYTEAFF.

This clone was seen once. The chain is built from TRBV5-4 and TRBJ2-1, with 7 positions matching TRBD1. Per germline, CDR1 SGHNT and CDR2 YYREEE (reference sequence). CDR3 length equals 14 residues. V shed 3 bases, J shed 0 bases, and the junction held 0 bases outside the gene matches. The CDR3 DNA reads TGTGCCAGCAGCTGGGACAGCTCCTACAATGAGCAGTTCTTC. This encodes CASSWDSSYNEQFF.

The chain employs TRBV2 and TRBJ1-3; weak D call: TRBD1 (6 bases). This CDR3 is 12 amino acids long. Germline-derived CDR1 and CDR2 are SNHLY and FYNNEI. Trimming left V 7 bases short and J 7 bases short, with 11 bases between. In DNA, the CDR3 is TGTGCCAGCAAGGGGGATGGGAACACCATATATTTT. This codes for CASKGDGNTIYF. The full variable domain, rest sourced from reference TRBV2 and TRBJ1-3, is EPEVTQTPSHQVTQMGQEVILRCVPISNHLYFYWYRQILGQKVEFLVSFYNNEISEKSEIFDDQFSVERPDGSNFTLKIRSTKLEDSAMYFCASKGDGNTIYFGEGSWLTVV.

The chain has TRBV18 and TRBJ1-1, with TRBD1 matching over 7 bases. The ends lost 3 bases at V and 5 bases at J; junction bases unmatched: 6. CDR3 length: 14 amino acids. Germline V lookup: CDR1 KGHSH, CDR2 LQKENI. CDR3 amino acids: CASSPQGVSTEAFF. For the CDR3, the DNA is TGTGCCAGCTCACCGCAGGGGGTTAGTACTGAAGCTTTCTTT.

The chain is built from TRBV25-1 and TRBJ2-7, with 7 positions matching TRBD2. Per germline, CDR1 MGHDK and CDR2 SYGVNS. With 7 bases clipped from V and 2 bases from J, the junction kept 5 bases outside the gene matches. The CDR3 has 13 amino acids. CDR3 sequence reads: CASTWGGAYEQYF. The CDR3 DNA is TGTGCCAGCACCTGGGGAGGGGCCTACGAGCAGTACTTC.

In this sample, this clone turned up once. This chain joins TRBV4-1 and TRBJ2-7, with 7 bases lining up with TRBD1. Germline V gives CDR1 MGHRA, CDR2 YSYEKL. V lost 0 bases, J lost 7 bases, and 12 bases stayed unmatched. The CDR3 is 16 amino acids. CDR3 residues: CASSQEPGQTFREQYF. For the CDR3, the DNA is TGCGCCAGCAGCCAAGAACCGGGACAGACTTTTCGGGAGCAGTACTTC.

CDR3 region: CASSTGPYTEAFF. In nucleotides, the CDR3 is TGTGCCAGCAGTACAGGGCCCTACACTGAAGCTTTCTTT. This chain uses TRBV6-5 with TRBJ1-1, with D possibly TRBD1 on 6 matching bases. V dropped 5 bases and J dropped 3 bases, with 10 bases sitting between them. The germline CDR1 and CDR2 sequences are MNHEY and SVGAGI. The CDR3 has 13 residues.